This T cell receptor beta chain was identified during a study of T cells after yellow fever vaccination (dated by TCRdb to between 2017 and 2020). Background for the entire study: The SMART-Seq v4 Ultra Low Input RNA kit was used to prepare libraries from fractions with low cell numbers. Bulk TCR alpha and beta repertoires were sequenced longitudinally to track T-cell clones before and after primary and booster YFV17D yellow fever vaccination. Two healthy male donors, one aged 18 to 30 and one aged 30 to 40 years, were included in the cohort. Blood samples were taken at several timepoints before and after primary and secondary immunization, and bulk PBMC replicates and cell subsets were isolated. Study-wide conclusions, independent of this receptor: Most clones expanded after primary vaccination (96% of CD4 and roughly 88% of CD8) were re-detected after the booster, suggesting that broad memory maintenance occurred. Computational filtering was required because FACS-sorted repertoires could contain abundant contaminating clonotypes from the bulk population. The secondary T-cell response was weaker than the primary response but faster, peaking on day 5 instead of day 15. Because only two donors were included in the study, the extent to which the findings can be generalized is limited. A small share of clonotypes occurred in both CD4 and CD8 compartments, likely arising from convergent recombination.

At least ten counts were recorded for this clonotype. Its antigen remains undetermined. Base qualities are missing; no much larger clone stands one base away. The treatment or condition label corresponds to: live attenuated yellow fever vaccine strain. At each blood-draw timepoint, two biological replicates of bulk PBMCs were collected. A standard Ficoll-Paque protocol was used to isolate PBMCs from peripheral blood. TriZol was used to extract RNA from bulk PBMCs, CD4 and CD8 fractions, and dextramer-positive and dextramer-negative fractions. From the germline V gene, CDR1 is ENHRY and CDR2 is SYGVKD. Here V drops 11 bases and J drops 4 bases, and the junction holds 13 bases not matched to any gene. The CDR3 holds 15 amino acids from the cysteine to the phenylalanine. CDR3 DNA only is kept here, 45 bases in frame from base 1. TCR cDNA was made using 5'RACE template switching, a step that added a universal primer site and unique molecular identifiers. Priming of cDNA synthesis was performed from both the TCR alpha and TCR beta constant segments. Library amplification used two PCR steps, and the second PCR step added sample barcodes and sequencing adapters. Sequencing of the libraries was done on either Illumina HiSeq 2500 (2x100 bp) or NovaSeq (2x150 bp). Turning to the authors' computational methods: MIGEC was used to demultiplex reads and collapse the reads into UMI consensus sequences, and MiXCR was used for V(D)J alignment. Clonotypes responding to the vaccine were identified with edgeR on replicate PBMC samples, with the criteria of FDR below 0.01 and a log2 fold change above 5 up to day 15. Bulk clonotypes were assigned CD4 or CD8 identity according to which sequenced CD4 or CD8 repertoire held them at higher abundance. Through fastp at Q25 and MiXCR, TCRdb rebuilt clones from the public reads, retaining in-frame beta chains. Under each unique CDR3 protein, matching rows form one entry showing the most common genes and DNA. The V and J calls come from TCRdb's annotation, not from the publication. The sample includes 300,000 to 450,000 distinct CDR3 sequences, with under 7.5% observed a single time. In total, the top ten clones hold 15% of the sample.

This receptor was taken from a man aged 25-40 years who received the YFV17D yellow fever vaccine. Sequences were derived from PBMCs, sampled 5 days after the yellow fever booster vaccination. The chain joins TRBV10-3 to TRBJ2-2, and 7 bases in between align with TRBD2. The nucleotide sequence reads as follows: TGTGCCTTATCGGCTAGCGGAGGAATCACCGGGGAGCTGTTTTTT. Its translation reads: CALSASGGITGELFF.